This entry is about one TCR beta chain. This entry comes from a study of OX40 agonist ivuxolimab in advanced cancers. Study-level information: An agonistic human IgG2 monoclonal antibody against OX40 (CD134) was given.

The table came from immunoSEQ multiplex PCR; TCRdb's copy has only in-frame clones and leaves some out. The sample contains 66,000 or so clones, 87% of which appear only once. The sequences come from CD4+ or CD8+ T cells sorted from blood, collected in a trial of the OX40 agonist ivuxolimab. The TCR originated in an adult with an advanced solid tumor such as melanoma, head and neck, liver or kidney cancer.

DNA of the CDR3: TGTGCCAGCAGTTTACCGGGACAAACCTACGAGCAGTACTTC. It is translated as CASSLPGQTYEQYF. This chain joins TRBV27 and TRBJ2-7, with D possibly TRBD1 on 6 matching bases. The germline V gene has CDR1 MNHEY and CDR2 SMNVEV (reference sequence). This CDR3 spans 14 amino acids. V gave up 2 bases and J gave up 2 bases, with 10 bases separating them.